The rows below give T cell receptor beta chains drawn from one sample of a study of blood T cell repertoires in COVID-19. The data were produced by immunoSEQ multiplex PCR, yet TCRdb's version contains in-frame clones alone and is incomplete. The sample includes 390,000 or so clones, around 92% of them seen just once. Sequenced material: peripheral blood. Receptors originate from a young woman with COVID-19, enrolled during active disease. Each CDR3 is given with its conserved first and last residue. A D gene is named only where the DNA matches it firmly. The size field is filled for only some rows; it gives once, few, many or a size class.

>-|TRBD2|TRBJ2-2|TRBV7-2
TGTGCCAGCAGCCCAAGTGGGGGGGCCGGGGAGCTGTTTTTT
CASSPSGGAGELFF
>-|-|TRBJ1-1|TRBV7-6
TGTGCCAGCAGCCCCCCAGGTCGACAGGAGGAAGCTTTCTTT
CASSPPGRQEEAFF
>-|-|TRBJ1-3|TRBV18
TGTGCCAGCTCACCACCGTCAAGAAACACCATATATTTT
CASSPPSRNTIYF
>-|-|TRBJ2-4|TRBV18
TGTGCCAGCTCACCACCGGGAGGAGGAAACATTCAGTACTTC
CASSPPGGGNIQYF
>-|TRBD2|TRBJ2-1|TRBV28
TGTGCCAGCAGTCTGGGACTAGCGGGGTACAATGAGCAGTTCTTC
CASSLGLAGYNEQFF
>-|TRBD1|TRBJ2-3|TRBV20-1
TGCAGTGCTAGTAGGGGACAGAGCGTGGGGACAGATACGCAGTATTTT
CSASRGQSVGTDTQYF
>-|-|TRBJ1-4|TRBV19
TGTGCCAGTAAAAATACGGGGGATTTTTTGTCTAATGAAAAACTGTTTTTT
CASKNTGDFLSNEKLFF
>-|-|TRBJ1-1|TRBV9
TGTGCCAGCAGCCCGCGTCTGACAGAAAACACTGAAGCTTTCTTT
CASSPRLTENTEAFF
>-|-|TRBJ2-3|TRBV10-3
TGTGCCACAGGCGGACTTGGCACAGATACGCAGTATTTT
CATGGLGTDTQYF
>-|TRBD2|TRBJ2-1|TRBV5-1
TGCGCCAGCAGCTTGGCCGCGGGGCGGGGGGGCGGGAATGAGCAGTTCTTC
CASSLAAGRGGGNEQFF
>-|-|TRBJ1-1|TRBV2
TGTGCCACCCTTGAGCCTGTAGCTTTCTTT
CATLEPVAFF
>once|TRBD2|TRBJ2-1|TRBV3-1/TRBV3-2
TGTGCCAGCAGCCAAGATCGGGGACTAGCGGGAGGGAGAAATGAGCAGTTCTTC
CASSQDRGLAGGRNEQFF
>once|-|TRBJ1-2|TRBV4-3
TGCGCCAGCAGCCAAGGCGAAGGAGACTATGGCTACACCTTC
CASSQGEGDYGYTF
>-|-|TRBJ1-1|TRBV14
TGTGCCAGCAGCCACGCCTATGACACTGAAGCTTTCTTT
CASSHAYDTEAFF
>-|-|TRBJ1-1|TRBV12-3/TRBV12-4
TGTGCCAGCAGTTATTCGGGGGATGAAGCTTTCTTT
CASSYSGDEAFF
>-|-|TRBJ2-5|TRBV20-1
TGCAGTGCTAACAGGGAAGAGACCCAGTACTTC
CSANREETQYF
>-|TRBD2|TRBJ2-3|TRBV11-2
TGTGCCAGCAACTCGGGGACTAGCGGGAGCCAGGGCACAGATACGCAGTATTTT
CASNSGTSGSQGTDTQYF
>-|-|TRBJ2-2|TRBV9
TGTGCCAGCAGCGGCCCTAGCTCCGCCGGGGGCGGGGAGCTGTTTTTT
CASSGPSSAGGGELFF
>once|-|TRBJ1-2|TRBV9
TGTGCCAGCAGCGTAGGGCTTGAAGGGGGCTATGGCTACACCTTC
CASSVGLEGGYGYTF
>-|TRBD2|TRBJ2-1|TRBV9
TGTGCCAGCAGCGTAGTCCAAAGGACTAGCGGGAGCTACAATGAGCAGTTCTTC
CASSVVQRTSGSYNEQFF
>-|-|TRBJ2-7|TRBV7-9
TGTGCCAGCAGCTTAGCCGGGTCTCTCTACGAGCAGTACTTC
CASSLAGSLYEQYF
>-|TRBD2|TRBJ2-5|TRBV6-6
TGTGCCAGCAGTTCCCGGACTAGCGGGAGTAAAGAGACCCAGTACTTC
CASSSRTSGSKETQYF
>once|TRBD2|TRBJ2-1|TRBV7-6
TGTGCCAGCAGCTTAGCGTACCGGGAGGGCCCCTACAATGAGCAGTTCTTC
CASSLAYREGPYNEQFF
>-|-|TRBJ2-5|TRBV6-2/TRBV6-3
TGTGCCAGCAGTTACGGAGGGGGCCGGTTGGAGACCCAGTACTTC
CASSYGGGRLETQYF
>-|-|TRBJ2-3|TRBV4-3
TGCGCCAGCAGCCAAAATCAGCACCAGGGGGATACGCAGTATTTT
CASSQNQHQGDTQYF
>-|-|TRBJ1-5|TRBV29-1
TGCAGCGTTGGTGATCAGGGGCAGCCCCAGCATTTT
CSVGDQGQPQHF
>-|-|TRBJ1-2|TRBV27
TGTGCCGCGCCGGGGGTGGGCGGCTACACCTTC
CAAPGVGGYTF
>-|TRBD1|TRBJ2-1|TRBV27
TGTGCCAGCAGTTTACGCGGACAGGTCCCCTACAATGAGCAGTTCTTC
CASSLRGQVPYNEQFF
>-|TRBD1|TRBJ2-7|TRBV19
TGTGCCAGTAGCGCGCAGGGGGCTAGGAGCTCCTACGAGCAGTACTTC
CASSAQGARSSYEQYF
>-|-|TRBJ2-3|TRBV5-4
TGTGCCAGCAGCTTGCCAGAGGCAGATACGCAGTATTTT
CASSLPEADTQYF
>-|-|TRBJ2-3|TRBV28
TGTGCCAGCAGTCGCGACAGAGAAAATACAGATACGCAGTATTTT
CASSRDRENTDTQYF
>-|TRBD1|TRBJ2-2|TRBV7-8
TGTGCCAGCAGCTTAGCGACAGGGGGCCGGTTAACCGGGGAGCTGTTTTTT
CASSLATGGRLTGELFF
>-|-|TRBJ2-6|TRBV3-1/TRBV3-2
TGTGCCAGCAGCCAAGACGCTGGGGCCAACGTCCTGACTTTC
CASSQDAGANVLTF
>-|-|TRBJ1-2|TRBV27
TGTGCCAGCAGTACCACCGGGACTAACTATGGCTACACCTTC
CASSTTGTNYGYTF
>-|-|TRBJ1-3|TRBV5-1
TGCGCCAGCAGCTTAGGGGACAACGGAAACACCATATATTTT
CASSLGDNGNTIYF
>-|TRBD2|TRBJ2-3|TRBV10-2
TGCGCCAGCAGTGGGACTAGCGGGGATGATACGCAGTATTTT
CASSGTSGDDTQYF
>-|-|TRBJ2-4|TRBV6-1
TGTGCCAGCAGTGAACAGGGGAGCAAAAACATTCAGTACTTC
CASSEQGSKNIQYF
>-|TRBD1|TRBJ2-6|TRBV28
TGTGCCAGCAGTTCCCGGACAGGGGCTCGCTCTGGGGCCAACGTCCTGACTTTC
CASSSRTGARSGANVLTF
>-|TRBD2|TRBJ2-3|TRBV4-3
TGCGCCAGCAGCCAAGCGGGGACTAGCGGGGCAGATACGCAGTATTTT
CASSQAGTSGADTQYF
>-|-|TRBJ2-3|TRBV7-9
TGTGCCAGCAGCTCCGGACAGCCATCAGATACGCAGTATTTT
CASSSGQPSDTQYF